This T cell receptor (beta chain) comes out of a study of identical twins. The CDR3 has 15 amino acids. Trimming removed 0 bases from V and 4 bases from J; junction bases left unmatched: 6. Germline values: CDR1 DFQATT, CDR2 SNEGSKA (reference sequence). A universal primer site was added by template switching, and unique molecular identifiers were carried by the cDNA. TCRdb reprocessed the 5' RACE reads via MiXCR and lists one record per CDR3 protein. In the table there are under 900,000 distinct CDR3 sequences, 15% to 20% of which are singletons. A few counts support this clonotype. These data were also filed under a second study, of T cells expressing NK-cell markers. That work adds: With respect to HCMV, most of the eight sequenced donors were seropositive, and one was seronegative. The same clonotypes also predominated in the CD3+CD56-NKG2C+ fraction of a few donors.

The clonotype originates from a woman under 30 in good health. The source material was PBMCs. This chain connects TRBV20-1 to TRBJ2-1; 7 bases map to TRBD2. CDR3 in amino acids: CSARDLAARYNEQFF. DNA for the CDR3: TGCAGTGCTAGAGATCTAGCGGCACGTTACAATGAGCAGTTCTTC.